Sequencing of this TCR beta chain was carried out in a study of blood T cell repertoires in COVID-19. Overall study: COVID-19 samples from acute and convalescent phases originated in the United States, Italy and Spain.

Clones were read by immunoSEQ multiplex PCR, and TCRdb kept only the in-frame ones, dropping some. The sample yields roughly 50,000 clones, 90% seen once. Germline V CDR1 and CDR2: LGHNT, FRNRAP. The CDR3 runs to 14 residues. V was shortened by 7 bases and J by 0 bases, with 12 bases between the two germline ends. The receptor was isolated from a man aged 50-60 years with acute or convalescent COVID-19. Sequenced material: peripheral blood. The chain is built from TRBV12-5 and TRBJ1-1; the D gene is possibly TRBD1 (5 bases). The chain's CDR3 is CASAPQGLNTEAFF. The CDR3, as DNA: TGTGCTAGTGCCCCTCAGGGATTGAACACTGAAGCTTTCTTT.